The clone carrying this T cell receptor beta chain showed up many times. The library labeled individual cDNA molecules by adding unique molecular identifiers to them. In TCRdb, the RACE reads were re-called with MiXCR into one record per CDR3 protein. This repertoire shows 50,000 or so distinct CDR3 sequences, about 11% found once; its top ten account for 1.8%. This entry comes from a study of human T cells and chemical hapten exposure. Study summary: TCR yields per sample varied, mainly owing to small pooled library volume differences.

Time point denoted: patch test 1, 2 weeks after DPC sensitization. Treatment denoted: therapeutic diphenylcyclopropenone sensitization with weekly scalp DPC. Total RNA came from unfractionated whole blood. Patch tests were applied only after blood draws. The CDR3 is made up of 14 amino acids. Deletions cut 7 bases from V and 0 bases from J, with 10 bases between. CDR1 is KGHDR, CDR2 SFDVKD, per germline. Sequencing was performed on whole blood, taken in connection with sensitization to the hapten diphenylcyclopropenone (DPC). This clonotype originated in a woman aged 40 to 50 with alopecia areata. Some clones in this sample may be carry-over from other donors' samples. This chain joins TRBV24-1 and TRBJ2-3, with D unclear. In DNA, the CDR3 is TGTGCCACCAGCCCCGGAGACAGCACAGATACGCAGTATTTT. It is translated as CATSPGDSTDTQYF.